This T cell receptor (beta chain) appears in the sequencing data of a study of blood T cell repertoires in COVID-19. Study-level background: Sources were T cells, B-cell-depleted T cells, or PBMCs; the material itself was cDNA or gDNA.

The germline V gene has CDR1 SGHDT and CDR2 YYEEEE. The CDR3 length is 15 residues. V lost 4 bases, J lost 1 base, and 14 bases lay in between. As processed by the authors: Reference gene primer amplification gave nucleated cell count estimates. Assay used: immunoSEQ multiplex PCR; TCRdb lists only in-frame clones, some missing. That table furnishes V, J and clone size, whereas the DNA furnished D and trimming. Among 150,000 to 170,000 clones listed, about 85% were seen once. This TCR was sampled from a woman aged 55-70 years with COVID-19, enrolled during active disease. The sequenced sample was peripheral blood. This chain uses TRBV5-6 with TRBJ2-5, with D possibly matching TRBD2 (6 bases). This CDR3 is CASSASGTAQETQYF. The CDR3 DNA sequence: TGTGCCAGCAGCGCTAGTGGGACTGCCCAAGAGACCCAGTACTTC.